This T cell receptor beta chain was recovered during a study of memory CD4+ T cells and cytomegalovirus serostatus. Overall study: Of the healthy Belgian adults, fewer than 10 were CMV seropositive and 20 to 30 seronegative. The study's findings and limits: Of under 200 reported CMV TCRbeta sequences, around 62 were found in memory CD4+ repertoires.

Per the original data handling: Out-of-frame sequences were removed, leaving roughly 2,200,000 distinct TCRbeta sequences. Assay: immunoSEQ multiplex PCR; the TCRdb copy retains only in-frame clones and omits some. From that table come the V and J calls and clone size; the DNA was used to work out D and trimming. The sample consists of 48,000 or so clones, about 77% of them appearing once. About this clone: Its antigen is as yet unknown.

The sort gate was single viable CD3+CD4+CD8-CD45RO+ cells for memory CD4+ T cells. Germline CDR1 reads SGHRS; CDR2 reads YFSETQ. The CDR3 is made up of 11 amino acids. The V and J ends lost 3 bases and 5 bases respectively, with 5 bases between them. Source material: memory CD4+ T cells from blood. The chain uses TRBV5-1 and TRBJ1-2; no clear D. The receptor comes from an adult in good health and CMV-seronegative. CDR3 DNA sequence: TGCGCCAGCAGCTCCACTTATGGCTACACCTTC. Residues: CASSSTYGYTF. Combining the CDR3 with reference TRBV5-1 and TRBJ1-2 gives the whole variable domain KAGVTQTPRYLIKTRGQQVTLSCSPISGHRSVSWYQQTPGQGLQFLFEYFSETQRNKGNFPGRFSGRQFSNSRSEMNVSTLELGDSALYLCASSSTYGYTFGSGTRLTVV.